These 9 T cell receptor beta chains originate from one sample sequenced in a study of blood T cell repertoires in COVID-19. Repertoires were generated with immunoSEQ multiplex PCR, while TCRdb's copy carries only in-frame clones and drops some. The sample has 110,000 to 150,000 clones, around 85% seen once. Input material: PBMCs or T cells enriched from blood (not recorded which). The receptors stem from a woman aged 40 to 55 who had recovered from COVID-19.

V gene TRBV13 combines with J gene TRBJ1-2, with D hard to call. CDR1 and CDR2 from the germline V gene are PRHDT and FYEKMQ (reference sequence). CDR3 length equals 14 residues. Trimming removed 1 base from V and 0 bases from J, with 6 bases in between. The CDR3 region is CASSLDISNYGYTF. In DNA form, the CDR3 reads TGTGCCAGCAGCTTAGATATATCTAACTATGGCTACACCTTC.

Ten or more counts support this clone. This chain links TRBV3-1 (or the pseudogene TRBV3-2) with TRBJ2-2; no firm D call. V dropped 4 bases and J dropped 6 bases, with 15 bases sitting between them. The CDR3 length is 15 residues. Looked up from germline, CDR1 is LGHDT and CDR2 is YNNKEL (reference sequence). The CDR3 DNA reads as TGTGCCAGCAGCCCCCTCCCGTCCACTCCCGGGGAGCTGTTTTTT. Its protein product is CASSPLPSTPGELFF.

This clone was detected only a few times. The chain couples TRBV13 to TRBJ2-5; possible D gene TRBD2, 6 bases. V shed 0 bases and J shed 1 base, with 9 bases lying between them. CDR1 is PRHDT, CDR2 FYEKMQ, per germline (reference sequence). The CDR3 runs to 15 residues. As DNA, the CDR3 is TGTGCCAGCAGCTTAGGGGGGGGATCCCAAGAGACCCAGTACTTC. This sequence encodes CASSLGGGSQETQYF.

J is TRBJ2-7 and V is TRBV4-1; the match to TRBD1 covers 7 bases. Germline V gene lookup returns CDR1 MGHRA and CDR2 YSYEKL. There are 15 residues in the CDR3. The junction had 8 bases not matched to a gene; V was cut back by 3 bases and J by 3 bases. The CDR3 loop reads CASSQDDRVGYEQYF. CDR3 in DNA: TGCGCCAGCAGCCAGGACGACAGGGTCGGCTACGAGCAGTACTTC.

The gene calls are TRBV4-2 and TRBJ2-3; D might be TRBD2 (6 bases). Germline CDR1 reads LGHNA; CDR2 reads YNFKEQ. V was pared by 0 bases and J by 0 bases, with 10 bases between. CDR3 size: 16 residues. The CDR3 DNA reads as TGTGCCAGCAGCCAAGATGATGGAGGGAGCACAGATACGCAGTATTTT. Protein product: CASSQDDGGSTDTQYF.

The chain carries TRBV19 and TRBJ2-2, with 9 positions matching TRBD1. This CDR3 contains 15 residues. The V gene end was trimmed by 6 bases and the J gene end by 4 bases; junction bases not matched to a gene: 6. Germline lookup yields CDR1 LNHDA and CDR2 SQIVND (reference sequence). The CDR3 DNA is TGTGCCAGTAGCTCGACAGGGGGAGGCACCGGGGAGCTGTTTTTT. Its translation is CASSSTGGGTGELFF.

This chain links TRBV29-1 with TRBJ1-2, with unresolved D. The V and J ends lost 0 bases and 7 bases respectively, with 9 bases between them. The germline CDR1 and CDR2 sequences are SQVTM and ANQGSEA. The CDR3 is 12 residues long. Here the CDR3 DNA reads TGCAGCGTTGAAGATCGGGGAGGTGGCTACACCTTC. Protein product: CSVEDRGGGYTF.

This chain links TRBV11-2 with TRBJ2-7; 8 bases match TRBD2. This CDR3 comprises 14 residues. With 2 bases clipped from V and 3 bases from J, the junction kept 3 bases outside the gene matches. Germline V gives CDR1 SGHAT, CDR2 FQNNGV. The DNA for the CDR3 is TGTGCCAGCAGCTTAATGGGACTAGTCTACGAGCAGTACTTC. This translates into CASSLMGLVYEQYF.

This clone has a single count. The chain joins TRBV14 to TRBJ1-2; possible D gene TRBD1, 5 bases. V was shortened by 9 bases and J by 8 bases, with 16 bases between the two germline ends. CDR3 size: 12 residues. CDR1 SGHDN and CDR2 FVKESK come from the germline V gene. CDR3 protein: CASSPGGRGYTF. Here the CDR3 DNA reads TGTGCCAGTTCCCCCGGGGGACGCGGCTACACCTTC. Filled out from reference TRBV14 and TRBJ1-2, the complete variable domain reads EAGVTQFPSHSVIEKGQTVTLRCDPISGHDNLYWYRRVMGKEIKFLLHFVKESKQDESGMPNNRFLAERTGGTYSTLKVQPAELEDSGVYFCASSPGGRGYTFGSGTRLTVV.